A single sample is the source of the 23 T cell receptor beta chains below, sequenced in a study of blood T cell repertoires in COVID-19. Some clones are missing from TCRdb's copy, which holds only in-frame ones; the method was immunoSEQ multiplex PCR. The sample has approximately 150,000 clones; just under 90% are singletons. Sequenced: peripheral blood. The receptors derive from a woman in her fifties or sixties with active or convalescent COVID-19.

The V gene is TRBV7-9, the J gene TRBJ2-1; perhaps TRBD2 as D (5 bases). The CDR3 is 15 residues long. The V end lost 5 bases, the J end lost 8 bases, and 19 bases lay between the germline ends. Germline V gene lookup returns CDR1 SEHNR and CDR2 FQNEAQ (reference sequence). The CDR3 is CASSPGLRTGDEQFF. The CDR3 DNA is TGTGCCAGCAGCCCCGGACTCCGCACCGGCGATGAGCAGTTCTTC.

This chain uses TRBV5-1 with TRBJ1-1; 8 bases map to TRBD1. The CDR3 totals 14 residues. V shed 4 bases and J 4 bases; nucleotides not matched to a gene: 6. CDR1 is SGHRS, CDR2 YFSETQ, per germline. This CDR3 is CASSSTGGRTEAFF. CDR3 coding DNA: TGCGCCAGCAGCAGTACAGGGGGACGCACTGAAGCTTTCTTT.

This chain uses TRBV2 with TRBJ2-5, with TRBD2 identical over 10 bases. The CDR3 totals 16 residues. Germline assignment: CDR1 SNHLY and CDR2 FYNNEI. Trimming cost V 6 bases and J 4 bases; bases outside gene matches: 11. CDR3 DNA: TGTGCCAGCAGACCCGGGACTAGCGTTTCTATAGAGACCCAGTACTTC. Residues: CASRPGTSVSIETQYF.

The CDR3 reads CASSFNAGYYTDTQYF. The CDR3 DNA is TGTGCCAGCAGTTTTAATGCGGGATACTACACAGATACGCAGTATTTT. The V call is TRBV27, the J call TRBJ2-3; maybe TRBD2 (6 bases). Germline V gene lookup returns CDR1 MNHEY and CDR2 SMNVEV (reference sequence). CDR3 length equals 16 residues. V was pared by 3 bases and J by 2 bases, with 15 bases between.

This clone was seen a few times. The chain recombines TRBV11-3 with TRBJ1-3; possible D gene TRBD1, 5 bases. Germline CDR1 and CDR2: SGHNT and YENEEA. V was cut by 8 bases and J by 0 bases, with 8 bases left in between. CDR3 length: 13 residues. CDR3 protein: CASSRGSGNTIYF. The CDR3 nucleotides are TGTGCCAGCTCAAGGGGCTCTGGAAACACCATATATTTT. The whole variable domain, filled in from reference TRBV11-3 and TRBJ1-3, reads EAGVVQSPRYKIIEKKQPVAFWCNPISGHNTLYWYLQNLGQGPELLIRYENEEAVDDSQLPKDRFSAERLKGVDSTLKIQPAELGDSAVYLCASSRGSGNTIYFGEGSWLTVV.

This sequence joins TRBV7-3 and TRBJ2-1; 11 bases match TRBD1. The CDR3 totals 15 residues. Unmatched junction bases numbered 7, after V lost 5 bases and J lost 7 bases. The germline V gene has CDR1 SGHTA and CDR2 FQGTGA. This CDR3 reads CASSQDRGRGNEQFF. DNA of the CDR3: TGTGCCAGCAGCCAGGACAGGGGGCGCGGAAATGAGCAGTTCTTC.

The chain joins TRBV18 to TRBJ1-1; TRBD1 is a possible D gene (6 bases). There are 13 residues in the CDR3. CDR1 is KGHSH, CDR2 LQKENI, per germline. Deletions cut 5 bases from V and 4 bases from J, with 11 bases between. The CDR3 sequence is CASSRGSITEAFF. The CDR3 DNA sequence: TGTGCCAGCTCAAGGGGGAGCATCACTGAAGCTTTCTTT. The full variable domain, rest sourced from reference TRBV18 and TRBJ1-1, is NAGVMQNPRHLVRRRGQEARLRCSPMKGHSHVYWYRQLPEEGLKFMVYLQKENIIDESGMPKERFSAEFPKEGPSILRIQQVVRGDSAAYFCASSRGSITEAFFGQGTRLTVV.

The chain recombines TRBV7-9 with TRBJ2-7; the match to TRBD1 covers 10 bases. Germline assignment: CDR1 SEHNR and CDR2 FQNEAQ (reference sequence). J gave up 4 bases and V 8 bases, and 5 bases lay outside the gene matches. This CDR3 is built from 13 residues. The CDR3 nucleotides read TGTGCCAGCCGCCGACAGGGGGCTTACGAGCAGTACTTC. Translation gives CASRRQGAYEQYF. Using reference TRBV7-9 and TRBJ2-7 for the parts outside the CDR3, the full variable domain is DTGVSQNPRHKITKRGQNVTFRCDPISEHNRLYWYRQTLGQGPEFLTYFQNEAQLEKSRLLSDRFSAERPKGSFSTLEIQRTEQGDSAMYLCASRRQGAYEQYFGPGTRLTVT.

This clone showed up just once. This chain connects TRBV28 to TRBJ2-5, with D maybe TRBD1 (7 bases). Germline V gives CDR1 MDHEN, CDR2 SYDVKM. V lost 2 bases and J lost 5, with 12 bases in between. The CDR3 contains 14 residues. The CDR3 DNA sequence: TGTGCCAGCAGTTTAGAGGGGGCGGGGGAGACCCAGTACTTC. Amino acids: CASSLEGAGETQYF.

This chain uses TRBV3-1 (or the pseudogene TRBV3-2) with TRBJ1-2, with 7 bases fitting TRBD1. V lost 1 base to trimming and J lost 6 bases; unmatched junction nucleotides: 8. Germline V CDR1 and CDR2: LGHDT, YNNKEL (reference sequence). The CDR3 runs 15 residues. This chain's CDR3 is CASSQGGTGAHGYTF. DNA of the CDR3: TGTGCCAGCAGCCAAGGCGGCACAGGGGCACATGGCTACACCTTC.

The chain carries TRBV7-3 and TRBJ1-2, with 7 bases fitting TRBD1. CDR3 length: 13 amino acids. The V gene end was trimmed by 4 bases and the J gene end by 4 bases; junction bases not matched to a gene: 3. In germline, CDR1 is SGHTA, CDR2 FQGTGA. The CDR3 is CASSSRQGYGYTF. DNA of the CDR3: TGTGCCAGCAGCTCAAGACAGGGCTATGGCTACACCTTC.

This chain links TRBV29-1 with TRBJ2-1; 9 nucleotides agree with TRBD2. Germline assignment: CDR1 SQVTM and CDR2 ANQGSEA. J was trimmed by 1 base and V by 3 bases; bases with no gene match: 7. There are 16 residues in the CDR3. CDR3 sequence (DNA): TGCAGCGTTGATCCCTTGCGGGAGGGATCCTACAATGAGCAGTTCTTC. This encodes CSVDPLREGSYNEQFF.

This clone was seen only once. CDR3 nucleotide sequence: TGTGCCTTGACGGACAAGAACTACGAGCAGTACTTC. It yields the protein CALTDKNYEQYF. V gene TRBV30 combines with J gene TRBJ2-7; D possibly corresponds to TRBD1 (5 bases). Looked up from germline, CDR1 is GTSNPN and CDR2 is SVGIG (reference sequence). Trimming removed 7 bases from V and 3 bases from J, with 13 bases in between. This CDR3 is built from 12 residues.

The chain employs TRBV19 and TRBJ2-1; 9 bases line up with TRBD2. V gave up 8 bases and J gave up 6 bases; unmatched junction bases: 11. Germline V gene data show CDR1 as LNHDA and CDR2 as SQIVND (reference sequence). The CDR3 has 15 amino acids. CDR3 loop: CASRTGRGGSNEQFF. In DNA, the CDR3 is TGTGCCAGTCGTACGGGGCGGGGGGGCAGCAATGAGCAGTTCTTC.

This chain uses TRBV19 with TRBJ2-1; D gene ambiguous. CDR1 is LNHDA and CDR2 is SQIVND in the germline V gene (reference sequence). Trimming removed 4 bases from V and 5 bases from J, with 3 bases in between. The CDR3 sequence is 11 residues long. The DNA of the CDR3 is TGTGCCAGTAGTAAGCACAATGAGCAGTTCTTC. Its protein product is CASSKHNEQFF.

The chain uses TRBV11-3 and TRBJ2-1; TRBD2 might be the D (6 bases). The CDR3 runs 15 residues. Trimming left V 2 bases short and J 7 bases short, with 15 bases between. In germline, CDR1 is SGHNT, CDR2 YENEEA. Here the CDR3 reads CASSLLGSGGNEQFF. The CDR3 DNA sequence: TGTGCCAGCAGCTTACTTGGTAGCGGAGGAAATGAGCAGTTCTTC.

The V and J genes are TRBV30 and TRBJ1-1; a possible D gene is TRBD1 (5 bases). Germline assignment: CDR1 GTSNPN and CDR2 SVGIG (reference sequence). Trimming cost V 6 bases and J 3 bases, with 11 bases left between them. The CDR3 sequence is 12 residues long. CDR3 sequence: CACGTSDTEAFF. In DNA, the CDR3 is TGTGCCTGCGGGACTTCAGACACTGAAGCTTTCTTT. The full variable domain, with the rest looked up from reference TRBV30 and TRBJ1-1, is SQTIHQWPATLVQPVGSPLSLECTVEGTSNPNLYWYRQAAGRGLQLLFYSVGIGQISSEVPQNLSASRPQDRQFILSSKKLLLSDSGFYLCACGTSDTEAFFGQGTRLTVV.

The V and J genes are TRBV2 and TRBJ2-7, with TRBD1 as a possible D gene (5 bases). Germline V lookup: CDR1 SNHLY, CDR2 FYNNEI. The CDR3 has 12 residues. Between the trimmed V and J ends, which lost 5 bases and 6 bases, there was a span of 11 bases. CDR3 protein: CASSLQGLEQYF. CDR3 coding DNA: TGTGCCAGCAGTTTGCAGGGTCTCGAGCAGTACTTC.

About this clone: At one end, the junction sequence differs from germline, possibly due to a read error. The chain combines TRBV7-7 with TRBJ2-2; possible D gene TRBD2, 6 bases. The CDR3 sequence is 17 residues long. The germline V gene encodes CDR1 SSHAT and CDR2 FNYEAQ (reference sequence). The CDR3 DNA is TGTGCTAGCAGCTCCGTCGCCGGGGGAGGGAACACCGGGGAGCTGTTTTTT. Residues: CASSSVAGGGNTGELFF.

The CDR3 loop is CASSVGLRSVQFF. The CDR3 nucleotides read TGTGCCAGCAGCGTGGGACTCCGTTCGGTGCAGTTCTTC. The chain combines TRBV9 with TRBJ2-1, with D maybe TRBD2 (6 bases). The CDR3 spans 13 residues. V was cut by 2 bases and J by 12 bases, with 15 bases left in between. CDR1 and CDR2 from the germline V gene are SGDLS and YYNGEE.

The V call is TRBV6-2 or TRBV6-3, the J call TRBJ1-2, with D possibly matching TRBD1 (6 bases). The CDR3 sequence is 13 residues long. From germline, CDR1 is MNHEY and CDR2 SVGEGT. The V end lost 6 bases, the J end lost 7 bases, and 15 bases lay between the germline ends. The CDR3: CASSFGTLVGYTF. CDR3 nucleotide sequence: TGTGCCAGCAGCTTCGGGACACTGGTTGGCTACACCTTC.

The chain employs TRBV5-1 and TRBJ2-7, with D possibly being TRBD1 (6 bases). Germline CDR1 and CDR2: SGHRS and YFSETQ. This CDR3 region has 15 residues. Trimming left V 2 bases short and J 1 base short, with 13 bases between. CDR3 amino acids: CASSFAQGISYEQYF. Written as DNA, the CDR3 is TGCGCCAGCAGCTTCGCACAGGGTATATCCTACGAGCAGTACTTC.

This chain connects TRBV18 to TRBJ1-1; TRBD1 might be the D (6 bases). This CDR3 is 15 amino acids long. CDR1 is KGHSH, CDR2 LQKENI, per germline. With 8 bases removed from V and 1 base from J, the gap between germline ends came to 17 bases. CDR3: CASAISGVRNTEAFF. The CDR3 DNA reads TGTGCCAGCGCAATTTCAGGGGTCAGGAACACTGAAGCTTTCTTT.